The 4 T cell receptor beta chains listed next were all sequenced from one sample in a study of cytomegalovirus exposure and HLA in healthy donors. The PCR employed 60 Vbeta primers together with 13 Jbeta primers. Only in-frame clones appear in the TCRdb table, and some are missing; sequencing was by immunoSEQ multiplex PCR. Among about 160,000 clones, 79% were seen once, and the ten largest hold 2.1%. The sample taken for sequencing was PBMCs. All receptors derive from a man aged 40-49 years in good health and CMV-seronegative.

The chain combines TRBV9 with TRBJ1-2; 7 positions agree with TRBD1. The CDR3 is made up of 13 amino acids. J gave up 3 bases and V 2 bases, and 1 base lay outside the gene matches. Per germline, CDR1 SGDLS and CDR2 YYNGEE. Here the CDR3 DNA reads TGTGCCAGCAGCGTTCAGGGGGACTATGGCTACACCTTC. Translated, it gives CASSVQGDYGYTF.

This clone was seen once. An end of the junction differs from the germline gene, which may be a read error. Here the CDR3 reads CASSFGTPGANGLTF. In DNA form, the CDR3 reads TGCGCCAGCAGCTTTGGGACACCTGGGGCCAACGGCCTGACTTTC. The J gene is TRBJ2-6, the V gene TRBV5-1; D possibly corresponds to TRBD1 (6 bases). Germline-derived CDR1 and CDR2 are SGHRS and YFSETQ. The length of the CDR3 is 15 residues.

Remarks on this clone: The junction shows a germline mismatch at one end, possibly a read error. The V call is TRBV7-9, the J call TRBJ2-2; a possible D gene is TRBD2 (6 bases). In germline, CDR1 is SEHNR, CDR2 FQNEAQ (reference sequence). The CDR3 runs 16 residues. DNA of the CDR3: TGTTCCAGCAGCACCACTAGCAGCCCGAACACCGGGGAGCTGTTTTTT. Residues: CSSSTTSSPNTGELFF.

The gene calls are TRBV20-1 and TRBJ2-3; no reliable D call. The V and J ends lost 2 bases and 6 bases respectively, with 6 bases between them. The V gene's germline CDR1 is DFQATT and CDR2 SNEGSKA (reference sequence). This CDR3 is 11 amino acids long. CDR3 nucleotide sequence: TGCAGTGCTAGACCCATGGATACGCAGTATTTT. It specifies CSARPMDTQYF.